Presented here are 26 T cell receptor beta chains from one specimen sequenced in a study of T cell responses to AZD1222 COVID-19 vaccine. TCRdb's copy holds only in-frame clones and misses some; the assay was immunoSEQ multiplex PCR. The sample has around 140,000 clones, 65% to 90% seen once. The sample was peripheral blood, taken 28 days after the second dose of the MenACWY control vaccine. The source is an adult who received the MenACWY meningococcal vaccine as a control.

Worth noting for this clone: An end of the junction differs from the germline gene, which may be a read error. The chain joins TRBV7-7 to TRBJ2-1, with 11 bases lining up with TRBD2. Germline assignment: CDR1 SSHAT and CDR2 FNYEAQ (reference sequence). This CDR3 is built from 15 residues. This chain's CDR3 is CASSFLSGGGNEQFF. The CDR3 DNA sequence: TGTGCTAGCAGCTTCCTTAGCGGGGGGGGCAATGAGCAGTTCTTC. The complete variable domain, with remaining parts taken from reference TRBV7-7 and TRBJ2-1, reads GAGVSQSPRYKVTKRGQDVTLRCDPISSHATLYWYQQALGQGPEFLTYFNYEAQPDKSGLPSDRFSAERPEGSISTLTIQRTEQRDSAMYRCASSFLSGGGNEQFFGPGTRLTVL.

This clone was observed a single time. The chain uses TRBV28 and TRBJ1-5; no clear D. The CDR3 is 14 amino acids. Per germline, CDR1 MDHEN and CDR2 SYDVKM. V lost 2 bases and J lost 6, with 11 bases in between. CDR3 nucleotides: TGTGCCAGCAGTTTAACGTCCCCCAGTCAGCCCCAGCATTTT. It yields the protein CASSLTSPSQPQHF.

The rearrangement links TRBV21-1 to TRBJ2-7; the table's D call TRBD2 went unverified against the DNA. TRBV21-1 is given as a pseudogene. This CDR3 is built from 14 residues. The CDR3 reads CASKRTSGPYEQYF. The CDR3 nucleotides are TGTGCCAGCAAAAGGACTAGCGGACCCTACGAGCAGTACTTC.

The V and J genes are TRBV19 and TRBJ1-1; D is perhaps TRBD1 (5 bases). The ends were cut back, 3 bases at V and 1 base at J, with 9 bases in the middle. This CDR3 has 14 residues. Germline lookup yields CDR1 LNHDA and CDR2 SQIVND (reference sequence). CDR3: CASSIGHPNTEAFF. The CDR3 bases are TGTGCCAGTAGTATCGGACACCCGAACACTGAAGCTTTCTTT.

This clone showed up just a few times. The V call is TRBV3-1 (or the pseudogene TRBV3-2), the J call TRBJ2-7; 9 nucleotides line up with TRBD1. CDR3 size: 15 residues. Germline CDR1 is LGHDT and CDR2 is YNNKEL (reference sequence). With 3 bases clipped from V and 6 bases from J, the junction kept 9 bases outside the gene matches. CDR3 region: CASSQQTGGIPEQYF. The CDR3 DNA follows: TGTGCCAGCAGCCAGCAGACAGGGGGAATTCCCGAGCAGTACTTC.

The rearrangement uses TRBV19 and TRBJ1-5, with D possibly being TRBD1 (5 bases). CDR1 and CDR2 from the germline V gene are LNHDA and SQIVND (reference sequence). This CDR3 region has 16 residues. V lost 3 bases to trimming and J lost 2 bases, with 14 bases between them. CDR3 loop: CASSILGTGGNQPQHF. The CDR3 nucleotides are TGTGCCAGTAGTATCCTTGGGACGGGGGGCAATCAGCCCCAGCATTTT.

The sample holds one count of this clone. The V call is TRBV11-2, the J call TRBJ2-7, with no clear D. In germline, CDR1 is SGHAT, CDR2 FQNNGV. The CDR3 has 14 amino acids. The V gene lost 1 base and the J gene lost 3 bases, with 10 bases spanning the gap. CDR3 DNA: TGTGCCAGCAGCTTAGGTCGGATGAACTACGAGCAGTACGTC. Amino acids: CASSLGRMNYEQYV.

The V call is TRBV19, the J call TRBJ1-3; D is unclear. V was clipped by 2 bases and J by 3 bases, with 11 bases between them. The CDR3 length is 15 residues. CDR1 LNHDA and CDR2 SQIVND come from the germline V gene (reference sequence). The CDR3 DNA reads TGTGCCAGTAGTATATTGTCCCGAGATGGAAACACCATATATTTT. Its translation is CASSILSRDGNTIYF.

The gene calls are TRBV24-1 and TRBJ1-2; maybe TRBD1 (6 bases). CDR3 length equals 15 residues. The germline V gene encodes CDR1 KGHDR and CDR2 SFDVKD. V lost 3 bases and J 3 bases, leaving 13 bases between the germline ends. The CDR3 DNA reads TGTGCCACCAGTGATATCCGGGACAAGGACTATGGCTACACCTTC. As protein: CATSDIRDKDYGYTF.

The chain recombines TRBV5-4 with TRBJ2-2; 8 bases match TRBD2. Per the germline V gene, CDR1 is SGHNT and CDR2 is YYREEE (reference sequence). The CDR3 runs 15 residues. V shed 0 bases, J shed 5 bases, and the junction held 3 bases outside the gene matches. The CDR3 sequence: CASSLGRGGTGELFF. In DNA form, the CDR3 reads TGTGCCAGCAGCTTGGGACGGGGGGGAACCGGGGAGCTGTTTTTT.

The V and J genes are TRBV24-1 and TRBJ1-4, with 11 positions matching TRBD1. Looked up from germline, CDR1 is KGHDR and CDR2 is SFDVKD. The CDR3 totals 15 residues. V shed 4 bases and J 8 bases; nucleotides not matched to a gene: 5. CDR3 coding DNA: TGTGCCACCAGTGAAACGGGACAGGGGGGAGAAAAACTGTTTTTT. It yields the protein CATSETGQGGEKLFF.

V usage is TRBV12-3 or TRBV12-4 and J usage is TRBJ2-2; the D is unclear. V was pared by 8 bases and J by 6 bases, with 13 bases between. The CDR3 contains 13 residues. CDR3 in DNA: TGTGCCAGCCCGGGCGGCGGACCCGGGGAGCTGTTTTTT. As protein: CASPGGGPGELFF.

This chain joins TRBV24-1 and TRBJ1-2; no reliable D call. Trimming took off 6 bases at V and 8 bases at J, with 12 bases between the two ends. CDR3 length: 12 residues. Germline V gives CDR1 KGHDR, CDR2 SFDVKD. Here the CDR3 DNA reads TGTGCCACCAGTAAGGTGGACTCGGGCTACACCTTC. Protein product: CATSKVDSGYTF.

The chain couples TRBV5-1 to TRBJ2-7; D gene uncertain. The V gene's germline CDR1 is SGHRS and CDR2 YFSETQ. CDR3 size: 12 residues. The V end was cut by 2 bases, the J end by 4 bases, with 7 bases between. Here the CDR3 reads CASSLDWYEQYF. As DNA, the CDR3 is TGCGCCAGCAGCTTAGACTGGTACGAGCAGTACTTC.

The chain is built from TRBV4-2 and TRBJ2-5; 9 nucleotides line up with TRBD1. Per germline, CDR1 LGHNA and CDR2 YNFKEQ. Trimming removed 4 bases from V and 5 bases from J; junction bases left unmatched: 14. CDR3 size: 17 residues. The CDR3 reads CASSLTKGQGGGETQYF. The CDR3 region has the DNA TGTGCCAGCAGCCTTACCAAGGGACAGGGAGGCGGGGAGACCCAGTACTTC.

V usage is TRBV30 and J usage is TRBJ2-7, with 10 bases aligning to TRBD1. The V gene's germline CDR1 is GTSNPN and CDR2 SVGIG (reference sequence). Losses at the gene ends were 4 bases for V and 9 bases for J; bases not matched to a gene: 9. This CDR3 region has 13 residues. The CDR3 DNA reads as TGTGCCTGGACCGGAAGACAGGGGGCTGGGCAGTACTTC. It is translated as CAWTGRQGAGQYF.

A single count supports this clone. The gene calls are TRBV27 and TRBJ1-4, with D perhaps TRBD1 (5 bases). Germline V gene sequence: CDR1 MNHEY, CDR2 SMNVEV (reference sequence). This CDR3 has 15 amino acids. Deletions cut 7 bases from V and 1 base from J, with 13 bases between. The CDR3 coding sequence is TGTGCCAGCACCCACTGGGGGGGAACTAATGAAAAACTGTTTTTT. This codes for CASTHWGGTNEKLFF.

V is TRBV3-1 (or the pseudogene TRBV3-2) and J is TRBJ1-2; 7 positions match TRBD1. This CDR3 is 14 amino acids long. Germline assignment: CDR1 LGHDT and CDR2 YNNKEL (reference sequence). V dropped 6 bases and J dropped 3; count of bases not matched to a gene: 7. This CDR3 reads CASRKTGIDYGYTF. The CDR3, as DNA: TGTGCCAGCAGAAAGACAGGGATCGACTATGGCTACACCTTC.

The chain couples TRBV6-5 to TRBJ2-1; possibly TRBD1 or TRBD2 for D (6 bases each). The CDR3 totals 16 residues. The germline V and J ends were trimmed by 0 bases and 2 bases, with 11 bases remaining between them. Looked up from germline, CDR1 is MNHEY and CDR2 is SVGAGI. Here the CDR3 DNA reads TGTGCCAGCAGTTACTCGCCGGGGGCGACCTACAATGAGCAGTTCTTC. Protein product: CASSYSPGATYNEQFF.

The V gene is TRBV5-8, the J gene TRBJ1-6; TRBD1 might be the D (5 bases). This CDR3 comprises 13 residues. The germline V gene encodes CDR1 SGHTS and CDR2 YDEGEE. The V gene lost 2 bases and the J gene lost 9 bases, with 9 bases spanning the gap. CDR3 coding DNA: TGTGCCAGCAGCTTAGATCAGGGTTCACCCCTCCACTTT. Translated, it gives CASSLDQGSPLHF.

This clone was observed a single time. The chain is built from TRBV10-1 and TRBJ1-1; 9 bases fit TRBD1. CDR1 WNHNN and CDR2 SYGVQD come from the germline V gene (reference sequence). The CDR3 consists of 14 residues. With 6 bases clipped from V and 10 bases from J, the junction kept 12 bases outside the gene matches. The CDR3 here is CASSRGTGPAAAFF. DNA of the CDR3: TGCGCCAGCAGCCGCGGGACAGGGCCAGCGGCAGCTTTCTTT.

The rearrangement joins TRBV21-1 to TRBJ2-5; the table's D call, TRBD2, was not checked against the DNA. TRBV21-1 is a documented pseudogene. The CDR3 covers 15 residues. CDR3 sequence: CASSKVGGGKETQYF. CDR3 nucleotides: TGTGCCAGCAGCAAAGTTGGGGGAGGAAAAGAGACCCAGTACTTC.

The V and J genes are TRBV6-4 and TRBJ1-2, with no clear D. The CDR3 has 13 amino acids. Germline V CDR1 and CDR2: MRHNA, SNTAGT. V lost 5 bases and J lost 8, with 15 bases in between. CDR3 protein: CASSPRTGGGYTF. CDR3 DNA sequence: TGTGCCAGCAGTCCCCGGACCGGAGGCGGCTACACCTTC.

The rearrangement joins TRBV5-1 to TRBJ1-6; 7 bases fit TRBD1. CDR3 length: 14 residues. Germline values: CDR1 SGHRS, CDR2 YFSETQ. V trimming: 5 bases; J trimming: 6 bases; junction bases outside the gene matches: 5. In DNA form, the CDR3 reads TGCGCCAGCAGGGCGGACAGGTCTAATTCACCCCTCCACTTT. Its translation: CASRADRSNSPLHF.

The chain is built from TRBV28 and TRBJ2-7; 13 nucleotides align to TRBD2. Per germline, CDR1 MDHEN and CDR2 SYDVKM. V shed 1 base and J 6 bases; nucleotides not matched to a gene: 6. This CDR3 has 16 residues. The CDR3 DNA sequence: TGTGCCAGCAGTTTATTCAGGACTAGCGGGAGTTCCGAGCAGTACTTC. Translated, it gives CASSLFRTSGSSEQYF.

Comment on this clone: Other DNA variants within this sample encode the same CDR3. The chain couples TRBV18 to TRBJ1-1; D not resolved. The germline gives CDR1 KGHSH, CDR2 LQKENI. The CDR3 consists of 14 residues. The ends were cut back, 1 base at V and 1 base at J, with 7 bases in the middle. The CDR3, as DNA: TGTGCCAGCTCACCACGGGGAGGGAACACTGAAGCTTTCTTT. This gives the protein CASSPRGGNTEAFF.